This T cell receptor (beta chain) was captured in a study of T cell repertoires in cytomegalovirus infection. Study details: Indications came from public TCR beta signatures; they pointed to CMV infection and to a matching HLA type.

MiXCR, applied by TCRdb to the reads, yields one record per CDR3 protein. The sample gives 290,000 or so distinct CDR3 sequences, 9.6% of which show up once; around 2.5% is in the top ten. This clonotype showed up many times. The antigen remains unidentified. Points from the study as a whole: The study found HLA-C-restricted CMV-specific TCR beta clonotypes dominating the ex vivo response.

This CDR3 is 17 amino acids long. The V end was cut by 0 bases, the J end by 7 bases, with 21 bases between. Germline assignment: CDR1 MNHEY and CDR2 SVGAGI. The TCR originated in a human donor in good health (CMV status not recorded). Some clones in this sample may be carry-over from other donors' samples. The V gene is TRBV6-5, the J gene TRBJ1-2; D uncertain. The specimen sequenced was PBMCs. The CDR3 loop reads CASSYSSGEGLFGGYTF. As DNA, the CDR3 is TGTGCCAGCAGTTACTCGAGTGGGGAGGGTCTATTCGGTGGCTACACCTTC.